This entry is about one TCR beta chain. The entry originates in a study of blood T cell repertoires in COVID-19. The overall study: There were acute and convalescent COVID-19 samples, and they came from the United States, Italy and Spain. PBMCs, B-cell-depleted T cells, or T cells were the source of the cDNA or gDNA that made up the material.

The V gene's germline CDR1 is SGHTA and CDR2 FQGTGA. The CDR3 is 14 amino acids. The junction had 4 bases not matched to a gene; V was cut back by 6 bases and J by 4 bases. Per the original methods: Amplification from reference gene primers served as the basis for estimated nucleated cell counts. Sequencing was performed with immunoSEQ multiplex PCR; in TCRdb, only in-frame clones are kept and a portion is missing. V and J calls and clone size are copied from that table; D and trimming were computed from the DNA. The profile covers 45,000 to 65,000 clones, with roughly 89% appearing a single time and about a quarter taken by the ten largest.

The V gene is TRBV7-3, the J gene TRBJ2-2; 8 positions agree with TRBD1. The sample consisted of peripheral blood. The clonotype was recovered from a human donor in a cohort sampled during active COVID-19. In DNA, the CDR3 is TGTGCCAGCAGACCAACAGGGGGCACCGGGGAGCTGTTTTTT. Its protein product is CASRPTGGTGELFF.